The 25 T cell receptor beta chains below all came from one sample that was sequenced in a study of blood T cell repertoires in COVID-19. TCRdb's table, derived via immunoSEQ multiplex PCR, lists solely in-frame clones and lacks some. The sample holds roughly 400,000 clones, roughly 90% seen once. What was sequenced was PBMCs or T cells enriched from blood (not recorded which). Receptors were obtained from a woman aged 40 to 49 who had been exposed to COVID-19.

The rearrangement links TRBV6-5 to TRBJ1-6; TRBD1 matches at 8 bases. V shed 7 bases, J shed 5 bases, and the junction held 1 base outside the gene matches. In germline, CDR1 is MNHEY, CDR2 SVGAGI. The CDR3 length is 13 residues. The CDR3 here is CASKGQDNSPLHF. The CDR3 DNA sequence: TGTGCCAGCAAGGGACAGGATAATTCACCCCTCCACTTT.

The V and J genes are TRBV5-1 and TRBJ1-2; TRBD1 agrees at 9 bases. This CDR3 spans 16 amino acids. Looked up from germline, CDR1 is SGHRS and CDR2 is YFSETQ. J gave up 0 bases and V 2 bases, and 5 bases lay outside the gene matches. CDR3 DNA: TGCGCCAGCAGCTTCGGACAGGGGAAGACTAACTATGGCTACACCTTC. As protein: CASSFGQGKTNYGYTF.

The chain combines TRBV10-3 with TRBJ1-2; D unresolved. The length of the CDR3 is 14 residues. The germline V and J ends were trimmed by 5 bases and 4 bases, with 14 bases remaining between them. The V gene's germline CDR1 is ENHRY and CDR2 SYGVKD. CDR3 nucleotide sequence: TGTGCCATCAGTAGCGACGGGAATCTCTATGGCTACACCTTC. Translating gives CAISSDGNLYGYTF.

This chain connects TRBV2 to TRBJ2-5; 15 nucleotides agree with TRBD2. The CDR3 length is 16 residues. Germline V lookup: CDR1 SNHLY, CDR2 FYNNEI. The V and J ends lost 5 bases and 4 bases, in that order; junction bases with no gene match: 5. The CDR3 spells CASSPGLAGGIETQYF. The DNA of the CDR3 is TGTGCCAGCAGTCCAGGACTAGCGGGAGGGATAGAGACCCAGTACTTC.

This chain connects TRBV5-1 to TRBJ1-1, with a possible D match to TRBD1 (5 bases). The CDR3 loop spans 15 amino acids. The V gene's germline CDR1 is SGHRS and CDR2 YFSETQ. Trimming removed 1 base from V and 5 bases from J, with 15 bases in between. CDR3 sequence (DNA): TGCGCCAGCAGCTTGTTCTCGGAGGGGAGGACTGAAGCTTTCTTT. This gives the protein CASSLFSEGRTEAFF. The full variable domain, its missing parts supplied by reference TRBV5-1 and TRBJ1-1, is KAGVTQTPRYLIKTRGQQVTLSCSPISGHRSVSWYQQTPGQGLQFLFEYFSETQRNKGNFPGRFSGRQFSNSRSEMNVSTLELGDSALYLCASSLFSEGRTEAFFGQGTRLTVV.

The CDR3 sequence: CASSQDSGASYEQYF. CDR3 coding DNA: TGTGCCAGCAGCCAAGACAGCGGGGCATCCTACGAGCAGTACTTC. The V gene is TRBV14, the J gene TRBJ2-7; 7 nucleotides align to TRBD2. V trimming: 0 bases; J trimming: 1 base; junction bases outside the gene matches: 3. The CDR3 length is 15 residues. From germline, CDR1 is SGHDN and CDR2 FVKESK.

V usage is TRBV30 and J usage is TRBJ2-2, with 7 bases that match TRBD1. This CDR3 comprises 12 residues. Germline values: CDR1 GTSNPN, CDR2 SVGIG (reference sequence). V gave up 6 bases and J gave up 13 bases; unmatched junction bases: 11. CDR3 in amino acids: CACSQGVGGLFF. CDR3 bases: TGTGCCTGCTCCCAGGGGGTGGGCGGGCTGTTTTTT.

The J gene is TRBJ1-5, the V gene TRBV2, with 11 bases identical to TRBD1. This CDR3 region has 15 residues. CDR1 and CDR2 (germline): SNHLY, FYNNEI. The V and J ends lost 7 bases and 1 base, in that order; junction bases with no gene match: 3. This CDR3 is CASNRDRGSNQPQHF. CDR3 nucleotides: TGTGCCAGCAATCGGGACAGGGGGAGCAATCAGCCCCAGCATTTT.

V and J are TRBV30 and TRBJ1-5; 12 nucleotides agree with TRBD1. CDR3 size: 17 residues. Losses at the gene ends were 1 base for V and 3 bases for J; bases not matched to a gene: 7. Germline V gene data show CDR1 as GTSNPN and CDR2 as SVGIG (reference sequence). The chain's CDR3 is CAWSDRDRGQNNQPQHF. The CDR3 DNA sequence: TGTGCCTGGAGTGACCGGGACAGGGGGCAAAACAATCAGCCCCAGCATTTT.

CDR3 residues: CASSQAGRATEAFF. Here the CDR3 DNA reads TGCGCCAGCAGCCAAGCGGGCAGGGCCACTGAAGCTTTCTTT. The V call is TRBV4-3, the J call TRBJ1-1, with TRBD1 as a possible D gene (5 bases). V lost 1 base, J lost 4 bases, and 10 bases lay in between. The germline V gene has CDR1 LGHNA and CDR2 YSLEER. The length of the CDR3 is 14 residues.

The chain employs TRBV7-6 and TRBJ2-5; D remains ambiguous. Germline CDR1 and CDR2: SGHVS and FNYEAQ. CDR3 length: 14 amino acids. V was cut by 9 bases and J by 5 bases, with 19 bases left in between. The CDR3 region has the DNA TGTGCCAGACCATCCCCTAGAGCAAGGGAGACCCAGTACTTC. It encodes CARPSPRARETQYF.

The gene calls are TRBV2 and TRBJ1-1, with D uncertain. The CDR3 is 14 amino acids. Germline V lookup: CDR1 SNHLY, CDR2 FYNNEI. Trimming took 1 base from V and 0 from J, leaving 6 bases between them. For the CDR3, the DNA is TGTGCCAGCAGTGAAGGGAGAGTGAACACTGAAGCTTTCTTT. Translated: CASSEGRVNTEAFF.

CDR3 region: CATRALITGGAQYF. The DNA of the CDR3 is TGTGCCACCAGGGCCCTAATCACAGGGGGCGCGCAGTATTTT. The chain recombines TRBV2 with TRBJ2-3; 9 nucleotides match TRBD1. The CDR3 sequence is 14 residues long. The germline V gene has CDR1 SNHLY and CDR2 FYNNEI. V was pared by 10 bases and J by 10 bases, with 15 bases of the junction left unmatched.

The CDR3 region is CASSPFGLATDTQYF. Written as DNA, the CDR3 is TGTGCCAGCAGCCCCTTCGGACTCGCCACAGATACGCAGTATTTT. The rearrangement joins TRBV6-2 or TRBV6-3 to TRBJ2-3, with D perhaps TRBD2 (5 bases). Per the germline V gene, CDR1 is MNHEY and CDR2 is SVGEGT. The CDR3 consists of 15 residues. The V gene lost 6 bases and the J gene lost 2 bases, with 15 bases spanning the gap.

The chain employs TRBV9 and TRBJ2-1; 13 nucleotides agree with TRBD2. The CDR3 extends over 19 amino acids. With V trimmed by 4 bases and J by 0 bases, 10 bases remained unmatched. The germline V gene encodes CDR1 SGDLS and CDR2 YYNGEE. The CDR3 nucleotides are TGTGCCAGCAGCCCCCGACTAGCGGGGGGCCTCAGCTCCTACAATGAGCAGTTCTTC. The encoded protein is CASSPRLAGGLSSYNEQFF.

The chain links TRBV7-9 to TRBJ1-2; tentatively, D is TRBD1 (5 bases). CDR3 length: 16 amino acids. Germline values: CDR1 SEHNR, CDR2 FQNEAQ (reference sequence). V was clipped by 0 bases and J by 6 bases, with 17 bases between them. The CDR3 DNA is TGTGCCAGCAGCTTAGCGCGATCCGGGGGAGACCATGGCTACACCTTC. It specifies CASSLARSGGDHGYTF.

This clone is a singleton in its sample. The J gene is TRBJ2-1, the V gene TRBV7-2; maybe TRBD2 (7 bases). From germline, CDR1 is SGHTA and CDR2 FQGNSA. Trimming removed 6 bases at V and 5 bases at J, with 17 bases between. The length of the CDR3 is 15 residues. The CDR3 nucleotides read TGTGCCAGCAGTCCCCGGGGGGCGCTTAACAATGAGCAGTTCTTC. This codes for CASSPRGALNNEQFF.

This sequence joins TRBV6-5 and TRBJ2-7; 8 positions match TRBD1. Germline lookup yields CDR1 MNHEY and CDR2 SVGAGI. This CDR3 spans 15 amino acids. Trimming at V came to 6 bases and at J to 3 bases, leaving 10 bases not matched to a gene. CDR3: CASRLGQGADYEQYF. The CDR3 nucleotides are TGTGCCAGCAGATTAGGGCAGGGGGCAGACTACGAGCAGTACTTC.

The chain is built from TRBV10-2 and TRBJ1-1; the match to TRBD1 covers 7 bases. Germline CDR1 and CDR2: WSHSY and SAAADI. The ends lost 10 bases at V and 0 bases at J; junction bases unmatched: 5. The CDR3 contains 13 residues. The CDR3 bases are TGCGCCACCTTAGGGACAGTGAACACTGAAGCTTTCTTT. It yields the protein CATLGTVNTEAFF.

This sequence joins TRBV7-3 and TRBJ2-2, with 8 bases fitting TRBD1. The J segment lost 1 base and the V segment lost 3 bases, leaving 1 base of the junction unmatched. This CDR3 has 15 amino acids. Germline V lookup: CDR1 SGHTA, CDR2 FQGTGA. In DNA, the CDR3 is TGTGCCAGCAGCTTTACAGGGGGGAACACCGGGGAGCTGTTTTTT. Translation gives CASSFTGGNTGELFF.

The chain employs TRBV6-2 or TRBV6-3 and TRBJ2-7; TRBD1 matches at 8 bases. The CDR3 covers 13 residues. V lost 2 bases to trimming and J lost 7 bases; unmatched junction nucleotides: 4. Germline CDR1 and CDR2: MNHEY and SVGEGT. CDR3 residues: CASSYQTGVEQYF. In DNA, the CDR3 is TGTGCCAGCAGTTACCAGACAGGGGTTGAGCAGTACTTC.

The V call is TRBV5-1, the J call TRBJ2-5, with 12 bases lining up with TRBD2. The CDR3 runs 17 residues. J lost 5 bases, V lost 0 bases, and 8 bases had no gene match. Germline V gene lookup returns CDR1 SGHRS and CDR2 YFSETQ. CDR3 DNA: TGCGCCAGCAGCTTGGCCCCGGTGACTAGCGGGGGTGAGACCCAGTACTTC. Translated, it gives CASSLAPVTSGGETQYF.

The chain uses TRBV19 and TRBJ1-5; D perhaps matches TRBD1 (6 bases). The germline V and J ends were trimmed by 2 bases and 7 bases, with 15 bases remaining between them. The germline V gene encodes CDR1 LNHDA and CDR2 SQIVND (reference sequence). This CDR3 region has 15 residues. The CDR3 sequence is CASSIMEQGGQPQHF. CDR3 DNA sequence: TGTGCCAGTAGTATAATGGAACAGGGTGGGCAGCCCCAGCATTTT.

This chain joins TRBV4-3 and TRBJ2-7; TRBD2 matches at 9 bases. The germline CDR1 and CDR2 sequences are LGHNA and YSLEER. The V gene end was trimmed by 1 base and the J gene end by 5 bases; junction bases not matched to a gene: 12. The CDR3 totals 17 residues. The DNA for the CDR3 is TGCGCCAGCAGCCAAGGCCCGGGCGGGAGGGCCAAAAACGAGCAGTACTTC. Translated: CASSQGPGGRAKNEQYF.

This chain joins TRBV5-8 and TRBJ2-7, with D unclear. V lost 5 bases, J lost 2 bases, and 8 bases lay in between. The CDR3 runs 12 residues. CDR1 and CDR2 (germline): SGHTS, YDEGEE. CDR3 nucleotides: TGTGCCAGCAGACCTCGGGCCTACGAGCAGTACTTC. Translating gives CASRPRAYEQYF.